This T cell receptor (beta chain) was sequenced in a study of cytomegalovirus exposure and HLA in healthy donors. At the level of the study: When fewer than 500 donors were genotyped, just over 80% of them were found to fall in the Caucasian-associated ancestry cluster.

Broader study findings: As immune exposure information, only CMV serostatus was available. The study put 150 to 200 TCR beta chains on its list as cytomegalovirus-associated. Most TCR sequences were uncommon, yet certain public TCRs appeared in many donors.

This clone was seen only a few times. The antigen is unknown. The PCR used 60 Vbeta and 13 Jbeta primers. This table comes from immunoSEQ multiplex PCR, and its TCRdb copy is limited to in-frame clones, with some not included. This repertoire shows more than 85,000 clones, approximately 70% found once; its top ten account for approximately 8%. The sequence derives from a man aged 40-49 years in good health and CMV-seronegative. The sequenced material came from PBMCs.

The CDR3 sequence is CANGQSNNSPLHF. The CDR3 DNA sequence: TGTGCCAACGGACAGTCGAATAATTCACCCCTCCACTTT. V and J are TRBV6-1 and TRBJ1-6, with a weak D call TRBD1 (6 bases). Germline V CDR1 and CDR2: MNHNS, SASEGT. The CDR3 is 13 amino acids. With 10 bases removed from V and 5 bases from J, the gap between germline ends came to 12 bases.